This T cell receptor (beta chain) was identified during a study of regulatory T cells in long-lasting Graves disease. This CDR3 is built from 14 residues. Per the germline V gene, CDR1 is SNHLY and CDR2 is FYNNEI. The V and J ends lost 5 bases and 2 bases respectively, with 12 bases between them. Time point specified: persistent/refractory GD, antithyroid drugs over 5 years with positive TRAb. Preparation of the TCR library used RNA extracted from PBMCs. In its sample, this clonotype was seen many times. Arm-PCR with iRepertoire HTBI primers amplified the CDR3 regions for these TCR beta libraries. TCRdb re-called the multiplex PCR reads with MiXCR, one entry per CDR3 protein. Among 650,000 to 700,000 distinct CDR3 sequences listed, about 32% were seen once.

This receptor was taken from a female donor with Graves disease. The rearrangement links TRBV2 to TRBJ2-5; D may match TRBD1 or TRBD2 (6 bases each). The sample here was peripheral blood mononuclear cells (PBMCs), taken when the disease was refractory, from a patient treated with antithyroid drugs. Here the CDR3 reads CASSRRGVQETQYF. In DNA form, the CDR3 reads TGTGCCAGCAGTCGGAGGGGGGTTCAAGAGACCCAGTACTTC.